This is a list of T cell receptor beta chains from one sample in a study of STAT5B mutations in CD4+ large granular lymphocyte leukemia. The table came from immunoSEQ multiplex PCR; TCRdb's copy has only in-frame clones and leaves some out. Here the sample spans tens of thousands of clones, around 88% being singletons. Sequencing was carried out using CD4+ T cells from blood buffy coats. The receptors stem from a human donor in good health. CDR3s include the opening cysteine and the closing phenylalanine or tryptophan. The D gene is left open where the match is weak. Only part of the rows carry a size: once, few, many, or a class if the clone is expanded.

size	V	J	D	DNA	CDR3
few	TRBV19	TRBJ2-7	TRBD2	TGTGCCAGTACCCGGTCACTAGCGGGAGGCCACGAGCAGTACTTC	CASTRSLAGGHEQYF
.	TRBV11-2	TRBJ2-7	.	TGTGCCAGCAGCTTCATCACATTGGGGGCTCAATTTGTGGAGCAGTACTTC	CASSFITLGAQFVEQYF
.	TRBV7-9	TRBJ1-1	.	TGTGCCGGCAGCTTGGGGGTGAACACTGAAGCTTTCTTT	CAGSLGVNTEAFF
.	TRBV5-4	TRBJ1-1	TRBD1	TGTGCCAGCAGCTTGAAGGGGGCGAGGACTGAAGCTTTCTTT	CASSLKGARTEAFF
.	TRBV9	TRBJ2-4	TRBD1	TGTGCCAGCAGCGTGAGGGACAGGCGGAACCCACGGTTC	CASSVRDRRNPRF
.	TRBV28	TRBJ2-3	TRBD2	TGTGCCAGCAGAACTCTTGGCGGGAGGTATTCGTGGACGCAGTATTTT	CASRTLGGRYSWTQYF
once	TRBV2	TRBJ1-5	TRBD1	TGTGCCAGCAGTCGGGACAGCAGATATCAGCCCCAGCATTTT	CASSRDSRYQPQHF
.	TRBV4-1	TRBJ2-7	TRBD1	TGCGCCAGCAGCCTTTTAGGGACAGGGAGAAACGAGCAGTACTTC	CASSLLGTGRNEQYF
.	TRBV5-4	TRBJ1-1	.	TGTGCCAGCAGGCCCGGATACCTCATGAACACTGAAGCTTTCTTT	CASRPGYLMNTEAFF
.	TRBV7-5	TRBJ1-6	.	TGTGCCAGCAGCTTAATGACAGTGAATTCACCCCTCCACTTT	CASSLMTVNSPLHF
.	TRBV6-1	TRBJ1-3	.	TGTGCCACCTCCTCGTCACCTTCCCTTGGAAACACCATATATTTT	CATSSSPSLGNTIYF
.	TRBV5-1	TRBJ2-1	TRBD2	TGCGCCAGCAGCTCGTGGGGGCTAGCGGGGGCTCCAGGCATGAATGAGCAGTTCTTC	CASSSWGLAGAPGMNEQFF
.	TRBV27	TRBJ2-5	TRBD1	TGTGCCAGCAGTTCGACAGGGGGCCGCGGGTGGACCCAGTACTTC	CASSSTGGRGWTQYF
.	TRBV28	TRBJ1-2	.	TGTGCCAGCAGTTTCCGGGTCGACCCCTATGGCTACACCTTC	CASSFRVDPYGYTF
.	TRBV19	TRBJ1-2	.	TGTGCCAGTAGTATCTACGGACGGGGGACCCATGGCTACACCTTC	CASSIYGRGTHGYTF
.	TRBV7-2	TRBJ1-2	TRBD1	TGTGCCAGCAGCCCGGAGTGGACAGGGGGCCGTGGCTACACCTTC	CASSPEWTGGRGYTF
few	TRBV27	TRBJ1-6	.	TGTGCCAGCAGTACAACCGGACAGTATAATTCACCCCTCCACTTT	CASSTTGQYNSPLHF
.	TRBV7-9	TRBJ1-1	TRBD1	TGTGCCAGCACAAGTTCCGGGACAGGGGGCACTGAAGCTTTCTTT	CASTSSGTGGTEAFF
.	TRBV29-1	TRBJ2-2	.	TGCAGCTTTTGGGTTAACACCGGGGAGCTGTTTTTT	CSFWVNTGELFF
.	TRBV4-3	TRBJ1-1	TRBD1	TGCGCCAGCAGCCAAAGACAGGGGGCTGAAGCTTTCTTT	CASSQRQGAEAFF
.	TRBV29-1	TRBJ2-7	.	TGCAGCGTTGTTTGGGGGGCCCAGCAGTACTTC	CSVVWGAQQYF
.	TRBV19	TRBJ1-1	.	TGTGCCAGTAGTATTTACAGCCGCGGCACTGAAGCTTTCTTT	CASSIYSRGTEAFF
.	TRBV18	TRBJ1-1	.	TGTGCCAGCTCCGCGAGTCAAAACACTGAAGCTTTCTTT	CASSASQNTEAFF
once	TRBV19	TRBJ2-7	.	TGTGCCAGTAGTATAGTCGGACACCCCGTCTACGAGCAGTACTTC	CASSIVGHPVYEQYF
.	TRBV7-2	TRBJ1-5	TRBD1	TGTGCCAGCAGCTTACGGGGGGACAGACCGCAGCCCCAGCATTTT	CASSLRGDRPQPQHF
once	TRBV30	TRBJ2-3	.	TGTGCCTGGAGCCTCACAGATACGCAGTATTTT	CAWSLTDTQYF
.	TRBV10-2	TRBJ1-1	.	TGCGCCAGCACCAGTCAGGTGAGGCTTGAAGCTTTCTTT	CASTSQVRLEAFF
.	TRBV4-1	TRBJ2-1	.	TGCGCCAGCAGCCAAGAGTGGGGCTTCTACAATGAGCAGTTCTTC	CASSQEWGFYNEQFF
.	TRBV7-9	TRBJ2-3	TRBD1	TGTGCCAGCAGCCGGACAGGGGTAGGAGATACGCAGTATTTT	CASSRTGVGDTQYF
.	TRBV9	TRBJ2-5	.	TGTGCCAGCAGGGGGCAGGCGGGAGAGACCCAGTACTTC	CASRGQAGETQYF
.	TRBV29-1	TRBJ2-3	TRBD1	TGCAGCGAATGGCGACAGGGGACAGATACGCAGTATTTT	CSEWRQGTDTQYF
.	TRBV10-3	TRBJ1-1	TRBD1	TGTGCCATCAGTGGAGACAGGGGTGGGGTGAACACTGAAGCTTTCTTT	CAISGDRGGVNTEAFF
.	TRBV6-5	TRBJ2-3	.	TGTGCCAGCAGTTATAGCCTAGCGCGAACAGATACGCAGTATTTT	CASSYSLARTDTQYF
.	TRBV7-2	TRBJ2-5	TRBD2	TGTGCCAGCACGCTAGCGGGGGGGCCAGGGGAGACCCAGTACTTC	CASTLAGGPGETQYF
.	TRBV5-1	TRBJ2-7	TRBD2	TGCGCCAGCAGCTTGATCGCGGCGGGAGTGTGGTACGAGCAGTACTTC	CASSLIAAGVWYEQYF
.	TRBV10-3	TRBJ1-5	.	TGTGCCATCAGTGAGATACAGGGCTACCAGCCCCAGCATTTT	CAISEIQGYQPQHF
.	TRBV5-1	TRBJ2-5	.	TGCGCCAGCAGCTTAGGTATACAAGAGACCCAGTACTTC	CASSLGIQETQYF
.	TRBV6-6	TRBJ2-5	TRBD1	TGTGCCAGCAGTGGGGGACAGGGTCCTCCTGGAGAGCAGTACTTC	CASSGGQGPPGEQYF
once	TRBV6-5	TRBJ2-7	TRBD1	TGTGCCAGCAGTTCACACCGGGGACAGTCCTACGAGCAGTACTTC	CASSSHRGQSYEQYF
.	TRBV7-2	TRBJ2-1	.	TGTGCCAGCTGTTCCTCATACGGCTCCTACAATGAGCAGTTCTTC	CASCSSYGSYNEQFF
.	TRBV6-6	TRBJ2-5	TRBD1	TGTGCCAGCAGCCCCGGACAGGGAAAGAAGACCCAGTACTTC	CASSPGQGKKTQYF
.	TRBV7-2	TRBJ2-7	TRBD2	TGTGCCAGCAGCTTAGGAGTGAGCGGGAAGTACTTC	CASSLGVSGKYF
.	TRBV19	TRBJ2-1	.	TGTGCCAGTAGTATTCCCTCAGGGACGGGTGAGCAGTTCTTC	CASSIPSGTGEQFF
.	TRBV6-5	TRBJ2-3	.	TGTGCCAGCAGTTACTCACGGGGCCGGTCCCCTACGCAGTATTTT	CASSYSRGRSPTQYF
.	TRBV2	TRBJ2-4	.	TGTGCCAGCAGGCCAACGGGGGCAGCCAAAAACATTCAGTACTTC	CASRPTGAAKNIQYF
.	TRBV18	TRBJ2-3	TRBD1	TGTGCCAGCTCACCACCGAGGGTGACAGGGAGCACAGATACGCAGTATTTT	CASSPPRVTGSTDTQYF
.	TRBV5-5	TRBJ2-5	.	TGTGCCAGCAGCTTGGCCGTGACGGGAGCTGGGGAGACCCAGTACTTC	CASSLAVTGAGETQYF
.	TRBV6-1	TRBJ1-2	.	TGTGCCAGCAGTAGGTCAGCCACTAACTATGGCTACACCTTC	CASSRSATNYGYTF
.	TRBV9	TRBJ2-7	.	TGTGCCAGCAGCCCAGCAAAGGGTCCCTCCTACGAGCAGTACTTC	CASSPAKGPSYEQYF